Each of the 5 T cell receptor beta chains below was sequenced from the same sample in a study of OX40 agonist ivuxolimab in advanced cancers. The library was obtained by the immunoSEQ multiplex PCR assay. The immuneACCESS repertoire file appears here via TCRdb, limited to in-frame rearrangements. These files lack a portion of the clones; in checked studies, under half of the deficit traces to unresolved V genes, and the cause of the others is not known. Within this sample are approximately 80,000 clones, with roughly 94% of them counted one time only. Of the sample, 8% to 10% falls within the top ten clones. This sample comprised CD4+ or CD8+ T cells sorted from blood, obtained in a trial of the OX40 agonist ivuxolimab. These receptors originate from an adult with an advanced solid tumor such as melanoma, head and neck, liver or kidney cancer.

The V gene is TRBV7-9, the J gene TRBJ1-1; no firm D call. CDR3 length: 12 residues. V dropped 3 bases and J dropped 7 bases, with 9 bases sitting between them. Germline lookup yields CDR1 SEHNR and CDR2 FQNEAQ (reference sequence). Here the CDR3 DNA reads TGTGCCAGCAGCTTCGACACCCATGAAGCTTTCTTT. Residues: CASSFDTHEAFF.

This CDR3 reads CASSVGGLAGGNEQFF. The CDR3 DNA is TGTGCCAGCAGCGTAGGGGGACTAGCGGGAGGAAATGAGCAGTTCTTC. The chain couples TRBV9 to TRBJ2-1; 15 bases line up with TRBD2. This CDR3 spans 16 amino acids. CDR1 is SGDLS and CDR2 is YYNGEE in the germline V gene. The V segment lost 0 bases and the J segment 7 bases; nucleotides outside the gene matches: 2.

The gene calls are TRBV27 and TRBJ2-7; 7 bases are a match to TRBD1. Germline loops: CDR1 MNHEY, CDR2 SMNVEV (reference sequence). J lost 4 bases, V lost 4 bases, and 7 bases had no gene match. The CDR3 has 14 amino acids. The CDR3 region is CASSSSGTDYEQYF. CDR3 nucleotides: TGTGCCAGCAGTTCTTCCGGGACAGATTACGAGCAGTACTTC.

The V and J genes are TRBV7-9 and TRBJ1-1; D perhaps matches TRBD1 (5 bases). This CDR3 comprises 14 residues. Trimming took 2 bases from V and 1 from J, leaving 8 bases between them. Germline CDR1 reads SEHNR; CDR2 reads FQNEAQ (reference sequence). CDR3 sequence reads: CASSLRGENTEAFF. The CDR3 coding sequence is TGTGCCAGCAGCTTACGGGGGGAGAACACTGAAGCTTTCTTT.

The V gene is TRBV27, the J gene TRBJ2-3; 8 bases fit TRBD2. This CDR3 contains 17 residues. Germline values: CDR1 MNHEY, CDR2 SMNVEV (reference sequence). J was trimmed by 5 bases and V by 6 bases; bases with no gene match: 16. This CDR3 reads CASRAATLGLVVDTQYF. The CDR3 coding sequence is TGTGCCAGCAGAGCCGCGACCTTGGGACTAGTTGTAGATACGCAGTATTTT.